Given below is one T cell receptor (beta chain) in context. The antigen is unknown. The data derive from a study of Ad26.COV2.S vaccination and SARS-CoV-2 variants. The CDR3 sequence is 14 residues long. V was pared by 4 bases and J by 5 bases, with 7 bases of the junction left unmatched. In germline, CDR1 is SGHRS, CDR2 YFSETQ. Here immunoSEQ multiplex PCR was the method, and the copy in TCRdb shows in-frame clones only, minus some. The sample lists approximately 300,000 clones, around 84% seen once, with roughly 1.9% in the top ten. Treatment: around 19 received Ad26.COV2.S at low or high dose, single or two shots; a few received placebo; per-sample allocation not given. Each sample was drawn 63 days after the first injection (of vaccine or placebo). Immunization relied on an Ad26 vector, which expressed Wuhan-strain SARS-CoV-2 spike. Findings and limits, study-wide: Higher spike-specific TCR breadth was found in vaccine recipients than in placebo recipients.

The specimen was peripheral blood, collected in a trial of Ad26.COV2.S vaccine versus placebo. The chain combines TRBV5-1 with TRBJ2-5, with 8 positions matching TRBD1. The clonotype comes from a person between 18 and 60 years old who received the Ad26.COV2.S COVID-19 vaccine or a placebo. CDR3 residues: CASSNTGGQETQYF. The CDR3 nucleotides read TGCGCCAGCAGCAATACAGGGGGACAGGAGACCCAGTACTTC.